This is a list of T cell receptor beta chains from one sample in a study of beta chain features in type 1 diabetes. Sequenced by immunoSEQ multiplex PCR; TCRdb stores in-frame clones only, minus some. The top ten clones hold about 1.3% of a sample with 120,000 to 150,000 clones, about 9.4% of them seen once. What was sequenced was naive CD4+ T cells from blood. These receptors all come from a man between 18 and 29 years old in good health. Both conserved end residues are part of each CDR3. D genes are given only for firm matches. Size values are once, few and many counts, or a class for expanded clones, and some rows have none.

TGTGCCAGCAGCGTAGACGGGACTCCCTCCGAGACCCAGTACTTC | CASSVDGTPSETQYF | TRBV9 | few | TRBJ2-5 | NA
TGTGCCAGCAGCGCGAGCACAGATACGCAGTATTTT | CASSASTDTQYF | TRBV9 | few | TRBJ2-3 | NA
TGTGCCAGCAGCGTAGGATTAGCGGAGAAGGGAGAGACCCAGTACTTC | CASSVGLAEKGETQYF | TRBV9 | few | TRBJ2-5 | NA
TGTGCCAGCAGTGAACGGGGGGAGCTGTTTTTT | CASSERGELFF | TRBV2 | NA | TRBJ2-2 | NA
TGTGCCAGCTCACCATGGTCGAGGCAGAATAATTCACCCCTCCACTTT | CASSPWSRQNNSPLHF | TRBV18 | NA | TRBJ1-6 | NA
TGTGCCAGCAGTACAGGGGGCGCACCCTACGAGCAGTACTTC | CASSTGGAPYEQYF | TRBV7-9 | many | TRBJ2-7 | TRBD1
TGTGCCAGCAGCTCCTGGACAGGGTCTATCTCACCCCTCCACTTT | CASSSWTGSISPLHF | TRBV5-5 | NA | TRBJ1-6 | TRBD1
TGCGCCAGCAGCCCCTCACGACTAGTAACCTACAATGAGCAGTTCTTC | CASSPSRLVTYNEQFF | TRBV4-3 | many | TRBJ2-1 | NA
TGCGCCAGCAGCCAGGCCGGGACACTGTATAGCAATCAGCCCCAGCATTTT | CASSQAGTLYSNQPQHF | TRBV4-3 | few | TRBJ1-5 | NA
TGTGCCAGCAGCTTAGGCACAGGGGGGGCGGAGACCCAGTACTTC | CASSLGTGGAETQYF | TRBV7-7 | few | TRBJ2-5 | NA
TGTGCCTTAGCTCGTGAGGGATCCTACGAGCAGTACTTC | CALAREGSYEQYF | TRBV10-3 | NA | TRBJ2-7 | NA
TGTGCCAGCTCACCACTTTCGGGTTCAACTAATGAAAAACTGTTTTTT | CASSPLSGSTNEKLFF | TRBV18 | NA | TRBJ1-4 | NA
TGCGCCAGCAGCCCGGGGGGGTACGAGCAGTACTTC | CASSPGGYEQYF | TRBV5-1 | few | TRBJ2-7 | TRBD2
TGTGCCAGCAGTAAACAGCACCTCCCGAACACCGGGGAGCTGTTTTTT | CASSKQHLPNTGELFF | TRBV7-6 | few | TRBJ2-2 | NA
TGTGCCAGCAGCTTAGAATCCGCAGACTACGAGCAGTACTTC | CASSLESADYEQYF | TRBV11-2 | NA | TRBJ2-7 | NA
TGCGCCAGCAGCGCGAGGGACAGGGGCTACGAGCAGTACTTC | CASSARDRGYEQYF | TRBV7-9 | few | TRBJ2-7 | TRBD1
TGCAGCGTTGGTGGCTTTTCCGAGCAGTACTTC | CSVGGFSEQYF | TRBV29-1 | many | TRBJ2-7 | NA
TGTGCCAGCAGTAGAACAGGAAGCTCTGGAAACACCATATATTTT | CASSRTGSSGNTIYF | TRBV6-5 | NA | TRBJ1-3 | NA
TGTGCCTGGAGTGTAGCCGGGACATCCACCTACGAGCAGTACTTC | CAWSVAGTSTYEQYF | TRBV30 | NA | TRBJ2-7 | NA
TGCGCCAGCAACCGCCAGGACAGGCACACAGATACGCAGTATTTT | CASNRQDRHTDTQYF | TRBV5-1 | NA | TRBJ2-3 | TRBD1
TGTGCCAGCAGTTACTCCTTTAGGCAGGGCCTCTATGGCTACACCTTC | CASSYSFRQGLYGYTF | TRBV6-5 | few | TRBJ1-2 | NA
TGTGCCACCAGCAGAGGAGGGGGTCATCAGCCCCAGCATTTT | CATSRGGGHQPQHF | TRBV15 | many | TRBJ1-5 | NA
TGTGCCAGCAGCGGCCAAGGGGGAAGCAATCAGCCCCAGCATTTT | CASSGQGGSNQPQHF | TRBV2 | NA | TRBJ1-5 | NA
TGTGCCAGTATCCCGGACAGGGGGCCGGGCACCTTC | CASIPDRGPGTF | TRBV19 | NA | TRBJ1-2 | TRBD1
TGTGCCAGCTCACCTAGGACAGACAATGAGCAGTTCTTC | CASSPRTDNEQFF | TRBV18 | few | TRBJ2-1 | NA
TGTGCCAGCAGTTTCTCCGACAGTCATAATTTATCACCCCTCCACTTT | CASSFSDSHNLSPLHF | TRBV28 | once | TRBJ1-6 | NA
TGTGCCACCCAGACTAGCGGGGGGGATACGCAGTATTTT | CATQTSGGDTQYF | TRBV10-3 | few | TRBJ2-3 | TRBD2
TGTGCCTGGAGTGTACCGCACGGTTATAGCAATCAGCCCCAGCATTTT | CAWSVPHGYSNQPQHF | TRBV30 | few | TRBJ1-5 | NA
TGTGCCAGCAGCCTAGGACAGGATAAGGCTGAAGCTTTCTTT | CASSLGQDKAEAFF | TRBV5-4 | few | TRBJ1-1 | TRBD1
TGTGCCACCAGCAGAGAGGTCTGGGACTCTGCGCAGTTCTTC | CATSREVWDSAQFF | TRBV15 | NA | TRBJ2-1 | NA
TGTGCCAGCAGCTTGAGCCTAGACTCCTACGAGCAGTACTTC | CASSLSLDSYEQYF | TRBV5-6 | NA | TRBJ2-7 | NA
TGTGCCAGCTCACAAAGACAGGGGGCTACGTACGAGCAGTACTTC | CASSQRQGATYEQYF | TRBV18 | NA | TRBJ2-7 | TRBD1
TGTGCCAGCAGTGGGGGGACAGGTCCCTGGGGAGAGACCCAGTACTTC | CASSGGTGPWGETQYF | TRBV6-1 | NA | TRBJ2-5 | TRBD1
TGCGCCAGCAGCTTGGCAGGGACAGCTAGCCAGCCCCAGCATTTT | CASSLAGTASQPQHF | TRBV5-1 | NA | TRBJ1-5 | TRBD1
TGTGCCAGCAGTCTCCAGGGGGGTGAGACCCAGTACTTC | CASSLQGGETQYF | TRBV27 | NA | TRBJ2-5 | NA
TGCGCCAGCAGACCTCAGGGAACTACCGGGGAGCTGTTTTTT | CASRPQGTTGELFF | TRBV5-1 | NA | TRBJ2-2 | NA
TGTGCCAGCAGTACGGGACAGGGGATTGATACGCAGTATTTT | CASSTGQGIDTQYF | TRBV6-1 | NA | TRBJ2-3 | TRBD1
TGTGCCAGCAGCAATCCGCCGGGACTAGCGGGGGATGGTAATGAGCAGTTCTTC | CASSNPPGLAGDGNEQFF | TRBV9 | NA | TRBJ2-1 | TRBD2
TGTGCAAGTCGCTTAGCGACTAGGGCAAAACAAAATGAGCAGTTCTTC | CASRLATRAKQNEQFF | TRBV12-2 | few | TRBJ2-1 | NA
TGTGCCAGCAGTTCGATCGACAGAATCTTC | CASSSIDRIF | TRBV28 | many | TRBJ2-7 | NA
TGTGCCAGCAGTACAGCGGGGGGGTCTCATACGCAGTATTTT | CASSTAGGSHTQYF | TRBV6-1 | few | TRBJ2-3 | TRBD2
TGTGCCAGCGGCCTGTGGGGGGTCGCCACTGAAGCTTTCTTT | CASGLWGVATEAFF | TRBV2 | few | TRBJ1-1 | NA
TGTGCCAGCAGCTCCGGACAAACCTACGAGCAGTACTTC | CASSSGQTYEQYF | TRBV7-9 | few | TRBJ2-7 | NA
TGTGCCAGCAGCCAAGGGGGGCAGGTTGAGCAGTTCTTC | CASSQGGQVEQFF | TRBV14 | few | TRBJ2-1 | NA
TGTGCCAGCAGCTTGGTCAAATACCAAGAGACCCAGTACTTC | CASSLVKYQETQYF | TRBV5-6 | few | TRBJ2-5 | NA
TGTGCCAGTAGTACCAGGGATCGTAATTCACCCCTCCACTTT | CASSTRDRNSPLHF | TRBV19 | NA | TRBJ1-6 | NA
TGTGCCAGCAGTGTATTAGCGGGGGGCGGAGAGACCCAGTACTTC | CASSVLAGGGETQYF | TRBV6-1 | few | TRBJ2-5 | TRBD2
TGTGCCAGCAGCTTAGGGACTAGATTTACAGATACGCAGTATTTT | CASSLGTRFTDTQYF | TRBV11-2 | NA | TRBJ2-3 | TRBD2
TGTGCCAGCAGCGTAGACAGCGGGGGCTACAATGAGCAGTTCTTC | CASSVDSGGYNEQFF | TRBV9 | NA | TRBJ2-1 | TRBD2
TGTGCCAGCAGCTTAAGGGGGCCGACAGATACGCAGTATTTT | CASSLRGPTDTQYF | TRBV5-6 | few | TRBJ2-3 | TRBD1
TGTGCCAGCAGTTACTCGTCCCGCTCTGGAAACACCATATATTTT | CASSYSSRSGNTIYF | TRBV6-8 | few | TRBJ1-3 | NA
TGTGCCACCAGCAGAGGGGCGACAGGGGGAATGAATTCACCCCTCCACTTT | CATSRGATGGMNSPLHF | TRBV15 | NA | TRBJ1-6 | TRBD1
TGTGCCAGCGGTGACCTGGGACAGGGGAGCTACGAGCAGTACTTC | CASGDLGQGSYEQYF | TRBV11-2 | NA | TRBJ2-7 | TRBD1
TGTGCCAGCAGCCAGAGCGGGGGGGCCGGACCAGATACGCAGTATTTT | CASSQSGGAGPDTQYF | TRBV11-3 | NA | TRBJ2-3 | TRBD2